Listed below are T cell receptor beta chains from one sample, sequenced in a study of cytomegalovirus exposure and HLA in healthy donors. Only in-frame clones appear in the TCRdb table, and some are missing; sequencing was by immunoSEQ multiplex PCR. The sample has roughly 60,000 clones, approximately 90% seen once. The sample consisted of PBMCs. These receptors were collected from a woman aged 18-35 years in good health and CMV-seronegative. The CDR3 runs from the conserved cysteine through the conserved F or W. D genes are given only for firm matches. Only part of the rows carry a size: once, few, many, or a class if the clone is expanded.

clone size: NA
J gene: TRBJ2-3
V gene: TRBV15
D gene: NA
CDR3 DNA: TGTGCCACCAGCAGAGACTCGGTAGTCACAGATACGCAGTATTTT
CDR3 protein: CATSRDSVVTDTQYF

clone size: NA
J gene: TRBJ2-5
V gene: TRBV5-1
D gene: TRBD2
CDR3 DNA: TGCGCCAGCAGCTCCTTAGCGGGGGGGCCGTCGGAGGAGACCCAGTACTTC
CDR3 protein: CASSSLAGGPSEETQYF

clone size: NA
J gene: TRBJ1-1
V gene: TRBV4-1
D gene: NA
CDR3 DNA: TGCGCCTCTACGGACGGGGGTATCACTGAAGCTTTCTTT
CDR3 protein: CASTDGGITEAFF

clone size: NA
J gene: TRBJ1-5
V gene: TRBV9
D gene: NA
CDR3 DNA: TGTGCCAGCAGCGCCGCAGGGAATGATGCCCAGCCCCAGCATTTT
CDR3 protein: CASSAAGNDAQPQHF

clone size: NA
J gene: TRBJ2-7
V gene: TRBV5-4
D gene: NA
CDR3 DNA: TGTGCCAGCAGCGTGTGGGGCGGTAATTCCTACGAGCAGTACTTC
CDR3 protein: CASSVWGGNSYEQYF

clone size: NA
J gene: TRBJ2-5
V gene: TRBV5-1
D gene: NA
CDR3 DNA: TGCGCCAGCAGCCTATACAACAGACAAGAGACCCAGTACTTC
CDR3 protein: CASSLYNRQETQYF

clone size: NA
J gene: TRBJ1-5
V gene: TRBV28
D gene: NA
CDR3 DNA: TGTGCCACATATCTACAGGTCGGCAATCAGCCCCAGCATTTT
CDR3 protein: CATYLQVGNQPQHF

clone size: NA
J gene: TRBJ1-2
V gene: TRBV25-1
D gene: NA
CDR3 DNA: TGTGCCAGCAGGGGGGGGCGGGCTAGCGGCTACACCTTC
CDR3 protein: CASRGGRASGYTF

clone size: NA
J gene: TRBJ2-5
V gene: TRBV28
D gene: TRBD1
CDR3 DNA: TGTGCCAAACCCACAGGGGGTCAAGAGACCCAGTACTTC
CDR3 protein: CAKPTGGQETQYF

clone size: NA
J gene: TRBJ2-7
V gene: TRBV9
D gene: TRBD1
CDR3 DNA: TGTGCCAGCAGCGTAGGGGGACAGTCCTACGAGCAGTACTTC
CDR3 protein: CASSVGGQSYEQYF

clone size: NA
J gene: TRBJ2-1
V gene: TRBV7-2
D gene: NA
CDR3 DNA: TGTGCCAGCAGCTTAGGTGTTCGCGGGATCTACAATGAGCAGTTCTTC
CDR3 protein: CASSLGVRGIYNEQFF

clone size: NA
J gene: TRBJ1-2
V gene: TRBV19
D gene: NA
CDR3 DNA: TGTGCCAGATCCGGCGGGGCAGGGAGGTATGGCTACACCTTC
CDR3 protein: CARSGGAGRYGYTF

clone size: NA
J gene: TRBJ1-6
V gene: TRBV10-2
D gene: NA
CDR3 DNA: TGCGCCAGTACCAGTGTGGAGAGTTCACCCCTCCACTTT
CDR3 protein: CASTSVESSPLHF

clone size: once
J gene: TRBJ1-5
V gene: TRBV5-1
D gene: NA
CDR3 DNA: TGCGCCAGCAGCCATTGGCCTGGGGGGATTAGCAATCAGCCCCAGCATTTT
CDR3 protein: CASSHWPGGISNQPQHF

clone size: NA
J gene: TRBJ1-3
V gene: TRBV19
D gene: NA
CDR3 DNA: TGTGCCAGTAGTACCCTCCAGGGACACTCTGGAAACACCATATATTTT
CDR3 protein: CASSTLQGHSGNTIYF

clone size: NA
J gene: TRBJ2-1
V gene: TRBV15
D gene: TRBD2
CDR3 DNA: TGTGCCACCAGCAGACACAGCGGGAGCTCCTACAATGAGCAGTTCTTC
CDR3 protein: CATSRHSGSSYNEQFF

clone size: NA
J gene: TRBJ2-5
V gene: TRBV7-6
D gene: TRBD1
CDR3 DNA: TGTGCCAGCAGCCAAGAGGCCCGTCCGGGACAGGGAAAAGAGACCCAGTACTTC
CDR3 protein: CASSQEARPGQGKETQYF

clone size: once
J gene: TRBJ2-1
V gene: TRBV5-1
D gene: NA
CDR3 DNA: TGCGCCAGCAGACCCTCAATCGCGGGAAGAGGTGGTGAGCAGTTCTTC
CDR3 protein: CASRPSIAGRGGEQFF

clone size: NA
J gene: TRBJ1-2
V gene: TRBV11-1
D gene: NA
CDR3 DNA: TGTGCCAGCAGCCATCCGCTTGGCGGGGGGCCAAACTATGGCTACACCTTC
CDR3 protein: CASSHPLGGGPNYGYTF

clone size: NA
J gene: TRBJ1-1
V gene: TRBV19
D gene: TRBD1
CDR3 DNA: TGTGCCAGTAGTCCGCGGACAGGGAGTGGATACACTGAAGCTTTCTTT
CDR3 protein: CASSPRTGSGYTEAFF

clone size: NA
J gene: TRBJ2-2
V gene: TRBV7-9
D gene: TRBD1
CDR3 DNA: TGTGCCAGCAGCTTAGGGTTCCAGGGGGAAGTTGAGGAGCTGTTTTTT
CDR3 protein: CASSLGFQGEVEELFF

clone size: NA
J gene: TRBJ2-2
V gene: TRBV30
D gene: NA
CDR3 DNA: TGTGCCTGCCCAAACCCGGGTCGGGGGTGGTGGGAGCTGTTTTTT
CDR3 protein: CACPNPGRGWWELFF

clone size: NA
J gene: TRBJ2-1
V gene: TRBV5-6
D gene: NA
CDR3 DNA: TGTGCCAGCAGCTTTCTTCAGGGAACCTACAATGAGCAGTTCTTC
CDR3 protein: CASSFLQGTYNEQFF

clone size: NA
J gene: TRBJ2-1
V gene: TRBV6-6
D gene: NA
CDR3 DNA: TGTGCCAGCAGAGACCCCCCTAGCGCCCGAGAGCAGTTCTTC
CDR3 protein: CASRDPPSAREQFF

clone size: NA
J gene: TRBJ1-1
V gene: TRBV5-1
D gene: NA
CDR3 DNA: TGCGCCAGCAGCTTGTTTCTATGGGTAGGAGTAAACACTGAAGCTTTCTTT
CDR3 protein: CASSLFLWVGVNTEAFF